Below, one TCR beta chain is given with its context. Its antigen is unknown. TCRdb independently ran MiXCR on the 5' RACE reads; one entry per CDR3 protein. The repertoire has hundreds of thousands of distinct CDR3 sequences, less than 25% of them found once; the top ten carry roughly 9.1%. The sample belongs to a study of T-cell memory formation after mild COVID-19. Findings of the study overall: Most CD4+ clones that shrank were in CM and EM, while CD8+ ones turned up in EMRA.

The clonotype originates from an adult woman who had mild COVID-19 (a few samples of this study predate the infection). Cell type and time point are not known. Material for sequencing was PBMCs or a T cell subset sorted from them (not recorded which).

The CDR3 nucleotides are TGTGCCACCACCGGGGGTTTAAGCTACACCTTC. Its translation: CATTGGLSYTF. The genes are TRBV6-6 and TRBJ1-2; tentative D call: TRBD1 (5 bases). The CDR3 runs 11 residues. Trimming stripped 10 bases from V and 9 bases from J, with 15 bases between. CDR1 is MNHNY, CDR2 SVGAGI, per germline (reference sequence).